Listed below are T cell receptor beta chains from one sample, sequenced in a study of shared clonotypes between healthy human individuals. The protocol was immunoSEQ multiplex PCR, while the TCRdb copy is restricted to in-frame clones and leaves out a portion. The sample yields just over 2,000,000 clones, 95% seen once. Input material: naive CD4+ T cells sorted from blood. The origin of the receptors is a man in his late teens or twenties in good health. Both conserved end residues are part of each CDR3. The order of the fields is D gene, V gene, J gene, clone size, CDR3 protein, CDR3 DNA. A D gene is named only where the DNA matches it firmly. Expanded clones get a size class; other rows say once, few or many, or leave the size out.

TRBD1	TRBV30	TRBJ1-6	few	CAWMLDRGRNSPLHF	TGTGCCTGGATGCTAGACAGGGGGCGGAATTCACCCCTCCACTTT
TRBD1	TRBV5-1	TRBJ1-4	once	CASNFGTGINEKLFF	TGCGCCAGCAACTTCGGGACAGGGATTAATGAAAAACTGTTTTTT
-	TRBV11-3	TRBJ1-6	-	CANRLGAGALSSYNSPLHF	TGTGCCAACAGGTTGGGGGCAGGGGCCCTTAGCTCCTATAATTCACCCCTCCACTTT
-	TRBV28	TRBJ1-1	-	CASRRSSTEAFF	TGTGCCAGCAGACGGAGTAGCACTGAAGCTTTCTTT
TRBD1	TRBV7-9	TRBJ1-1	-	CASRGPGTVNTEAFF	TGTGCCAGCAGGGGGCCCGGGACAGTGAACACTGAAGCTTTCTTT
-	TRBV18	TRBJ1-5	once	CASTARDGGTTNQPQHF	TGTGCCAGCACCGCCCGGGACGGAGGAACAACCAATCAGCCCCAGCATTTT
TRBD1	TRBV5-1	TRBJ1-2	-	CASSITGDDYGYTF	TGCGCCAGCAGCATAACAGGGGATGACTATGGCTACACCTTC
-	TRBV14	TRBJ2-3	few	CASSQFTDTQYF	TGTGCCAGCAGCCAGTTCACAGATACGCAGTATTTT
TRBD2	TRBV5-1	TRBJ2-1	-	CASSLRLAGAHEQFF	TGCGCCAGCAGCTTGCGGCTAGCGGGAGCACATGAGCAGTTCTTC
-	TRBV7-2	TRBJ1-1	-	CASSLGGARALNTEAFF	TGTGCCAGCAGCTTAGGGGGTGCTCGAGCCCTGAACACTGAAGCTTTCTTT
TRBD1	TRBV7-9	TRBJ1-4	-	CASSLGTGVLEKLFF	TGTGCCAGCAGCTTAGGGACAGGGGTTTTGGAAAAACTGTTTTTT
-	TRBV11-2	TRBJ2-7	-	CASSPNLEQYF	TGTGCCAGCAGCCCCAATTTGGAGCAGTACTTC
-	TRBV6-1	TRBJ2-5	-	CASSPRRGRGETQYF	TGTGCCAGCAGCCCCAGGCGGGGCCGGGGAGAGACCCAGTACTTC
-	TRBV27	TRBJ2-3	-	CATATKGPRGIDTQYF	TGTGCCACCGCCACAAAGGGACCTCGGGGGATAGATACGCAGTATTTT
-	TRBV18	TRBJ2-1	-	CASSATTSSYNEQFF	TGTGCCAGCTCAGCGACGACTAGCTCCTACAATGAGCAGTTCTTC
-	TRBV10-3	TRBJ2-7	-	CAIRPGSSSYEQYF	TGTGCCATCAGGCCGGGCTCGAGCTCCTACGAGCAGTACTTC
-	TRBV7-9	TRBJ1-6	-	CASSLASGGSYNSPLHF	TGTGCCAGCAGCTTAGCGTCAGGAGGGTCCTATAATTCACCCCTCCACTTT
-	TRBV30	TRBJ1-1	-	CAWSRLGLNTEAFF	TGTGCCTGGAGTCGACTAGGCCTGAACACTGAAGCTTTCTTT
-	TRBV18	TRBJ1-6	-	CASSPQGNYNSPLHF	TGTGCCAGCTCACCCCAAGGGAACTATAATTCACCCCTCCACTTT
TRBD1	TRBV6-5	TRBJ1-5	-	CASSYDPTGPQHF	TGTGCCAGCAGTTACGACCCGACAGGGCCACAGCATTTT
-	TRBV7-9	TRBJ1-4	-	CASSFQGVTNEKLFF	TGTGCCAGCAGCTTCCAGGGTGTAACTAATGAAAAACTGTTTTTT
-	TRBV28	TRBJ1-5	-	CVVGPTLSGSNQPQHF	TGTGTCGTAGGTCCGACTCTCTCTGGGAGCAATCAGCCCCAGCATTTT
-	TRBV18	TRBJ2-7	-	CASSPSEGNEQYF	TGTGCCAGCTCACCCTCGGAGGGAAACGAGCAGTACTTC
TRBD1	TRBV6-4	TRBJ1-4	-	CASRTTGSEKLFF	TGTGCCAGCAGGACGACAGGGTCAGAAAAACTGTTTTTT
TRBD1	TRBV2	TRBJ1-1	once	CASRADRAPMNTEAFF	TGTGCCAGCAGGGCGGACAGGGCGCCAATGAACACTGAAGCTTTCTTT
TRBD2	TRBV6-5	TRBJ2-7	-	CASSTGRVYEQYF	TGTGCCAGCAGCACCGGGAGGGTCTACGAGCAGTACTTC
TRBD1	TRBV6-1	TRBJ2-5	-	CASSERVNRGLRETQYF	TGTGCCAGCAGTGAAAGAGTAAACAGGGGGCTCAGGGAGACCCAGTACTTC
TRBD1	TRBV29-1	TRBJ2-1	-	CSVGRTGGPNEQFF	TGCAGCGTTGGTCGGACAGGGGGCCCCAATGAGCAGTTCTTC
-	TRBV5-1	TRBJ2-3	once	CASSLEIRTDTQYF	TGCGCCAGCAGCTTGGAGATACGCACAGATACGCAGTATTTT
-	TRBV6-1	TRBJ1-1	-	CASSYRATEAFF	TGTGCCAGCAGCTACCGGGCCACTGAAGCTTTCTTT
TRBD2	TRBV5-6	TRBJ2-7	-	CASSPSGRAVYEQYF	TGTGCCAGCAGCCCAAGCGGGAGGGCGGTGTACGAGCAGTACTTC
TRBD1	TRBV6-5	TRBJ1-3	-	CASSRQGASGNTIYF	TGTGCCAGCAGCAGACAGGGGGCATCTGGAAACACCATATATTTT
-	TRBV7-9	TRBJ1-1	many	CASSIALTEAFF	TGTGCCAGCAGCATAGCCCTTACTGAAGCTTTCTTT
TRBD1	TRBV5-1	TRBJ1-2	-	CASSLDGQGNYGYTF	TGCGCCAGCAGCTTGGACGGACAGGGTAACTATGGCTACACCTTC
TRBD2	TRBV29-1	TRBJ2-3	-	CSVGGGGTDTQYF	TGCAGCGTCGGGGGGGGTGGCACAGATACGCAGTATTTT
-	TRBV28	TRBJ1-5	once	CASRGGGQSNQPQHF	TGTGCCAGCAGGGGAGGGGGGCAGAGCAATCAGCCCCAGCATTTT
-	TRBV5-5	TRBJ1-2	-	CASSPQSGSNYGYTF	TGTGCCAGCAGCCCACAGTCGGGCAGTAACTATGGCTACACCTTC
-	TRBV9	TRBJ1-3	-	CASSVSTGNSGNTIYF	TGTGCCAGCAGCGTTTCGACCGGCAACTCTGGAAACACCATATATTTT
TRBD1	TRBV27	TRBJ1-4	-	CASSSGTVPAKLFF	TGTGCCAGCAGCTCCGGGACAGTCCCCGCTAAACTGTTTTTT
-	TRBV6-4	TRBJ2-5	-	CASTPGTGQETQYF	TGTGCCAGCACTCCTGGTACGGGCCAAGAGACCCAGTACTTC
TRBD1	TRBV29-1	TRBJ1-2	-	CSVEVRGAPNYGYTF	TGCAGCGTTGAAGTCAGGGGGGCGCCCAACTATGGCTACACCTTC
-	TRBV4-1	TRBJ2-5	-	CASSLLGQETQYF	TGCGCCAGCAGCCTATTGGGGCAGGAGACCCAGTACTTC
-	TRBV6-6	TRBJ1-5	-	CASSLGQPPQHF	TGTGCCAGCAGCCTAGGACAACCGCCCCAGCATTTT
-	TRBV4-1	TRBJ1-5	-	CASSQAKPNWGNQPQHF	TGCGCCAGCAGCCAAGCTAAGCCAAACTGGGGCAATCAGCCCCAGCATTTT
TRBD1	TRBV6-6	TRBJ1-1	-	CASSPGQGGEAFF	TGTGCCAGCAGCCCGGGACAGGGGGGTGAAGCTTTCTTT
-	TRBV29-1	TRBJ1-5	-	CSVVFGVNSNQPQHF	TGCAGCGTTGTATTCGGGGTGAACAGCAATCAGCCCCAGCATTTT
-	TRBV4-1	TRBJ2-3	once	CASSQDSGRPDTQYF	TGCGCCAGCAGCCAAGATTCAGGGAGGCCAGATACGCAGTATTTT
-	TRBV18	TRBJ1-1	-	CASSPPSGDRAEAFF	TGTGCCAGCTCACCACCTTCAGGGGATAGGGCTGAAGCTTTCTTT
-	TRBV23-1	TRBJ2-7	-	CASMEARLANYEQYF	TGCGCCAGCATGGAGGCGCGGCTAGCGAATTACGAGCAGTACTTC
TRBD1	TRBV6-1	TRBJ1-5	-	CASSGATGARQPQHF	TGTGCCAGCAGCGGGGCGACAGGGGCACGACAGCCCCAGCATTTT
TRBD1	TRBV10-3	TRBJ1-1	-	CAISKGAGGTEAFF	TGTGCCATCAGTAAAGGGGCAGGGGGCACTGAAGCTTTCTTT
-	TRBV4-1	TRBJ1-1	once	CASSRGRGVKGTEAFF	TGCGCCAGCAGCCGGGGGCGGGGGGTAAAGGGCACTGAAGCTTTCTTT
TRBD1	TRBV19	TRBJ1-2	-	CASSRNRGGGYTF	TGTGCCAGTAGTAGGAACAGGGGCGGAGGCTACACCTTC
-	TRBV11-2	TRBJ1-6	-	CASSIDRTRGSPLHF	TGTGCCAGCAGTATAGATCGGACCCGGGGTTCACCCCTCCACTTT
-	TRBV18	TRBJ1-5	-	CASSPPALTGRYTNQPQHF	TGTGCCAGCTCACCACCCGCTTTGACGGGCCGATACACCAATCAGCCCCAGCATTTT
-	TRBV11-3	TRBJ2-2	-	CASSLAGLGHTGELFF	TGTGCCAGCAGCTTAGCGGGGCTCGGGCACACCGGGGAGCTGTTTTTT
TRBD1	TRBV10-3	TRBJ1-6	-	CATKGQGDNSPLHF	TGTGCCACGAAGGGACAGGGAGATAATTCACCCCTCCACTTT
-	TRBV4-1	TRBJ2-2	-	CASSQGWRTGELFF	TGCGCCAGCAGCCAGGGGTGGCGGACCGGGGAGCTGTTTTTT
-	TRBV29-1	TRBJ2-5	-	CSSPRGETQYF	TGCAGCTCTCCCCGGGGAGAGACCCAGTACTTC
-	TRBV28	TRBJ1-2	-	CASSWTAYGYTF	TGTGCCAGCAGTTGGACAGCCTATGGCTACACCTTC